In its sample, the clone carrying this T cell receptor (beta chain) was seen many times. Antigen: not known. Trimming pared 6 bases from V and 3 bases from J, leaving 18 bases between. The germline V gene encodes CDR1 SQVTM and CDR2 ANQGSEA. This CDR3 region has 14 residues. The record originates from a study of T-cell memory formation after mild COVID-19. Study background: Across donors, TCR clusters were largely donor specific.

The study, taken as a whole, reports: Memory sampled before infection contained some responding clones, suggesting cross-reactive memory joined. For contracting clones, CD4+ ones sat mainly in CM and EM, CD8+ in EMRA. A second wave expanding day 15 to 37 was CD4+-biased; contracting clones were balanced.

Each CDR3 protein is one row after TCRdb ran MiXCR on the 5' RACE reads. The sample holds tens of thousands of distinct CDR3 sequences; over 10% are singletons and the top ten take approximately 29%. This TCR was sampled from a man aged 18 to 30 who had mild COVID-19 (a few samples of this study predate the infection). Cell type and time point are not known. Sequenced material: PBMCs or a T cell subset sorted from them (not recorded which). The genes are TRBV29-1 and TRBJ2-7; the D gene is possibly TRBD1 (6 bases). CDR3 loop: CSVVGAGALYEQYF. The CDR3 DNA is TGCAGCGTCGTAGGGGCAGGGGCCCTCTACGAGCAGTACTTC.